One sample yielded the 14 T cell receptor beta chains listed below, sequenced in a study of post-analysis software for immune sequencing data. Their antigens are not known. Study outcomes and limitations: Relative to controls, patients had several TRBV segments at higher frequency, with TRBV5-6, TRBV5-1 and TRBV20-1 among these.

Each TCR beta cDNA library carried unique molecular identifiers. TCRdb recomputed calls from the PCR reads with MiXCR, one row per CDR3 protein. The table records roughly 670,000 distinct CDR3 sequences, approximately 59% of them present only once. Sequencing was carried out using blood. These receptors all stem from a girl aged 2 to 9 with multiple sclerosis.

This clonotype was found a few times. This chain connects TRBV15 to TRBJ2-5; no reliable D call. This CDR3 is 15 amino acids long. V was cut by 0 bases and J by 1 base, with 9 bases left in between. Germline V lookup: CDR1 LNHNV, CDR2 YYDKDF (reference sequence). The CDR3 here is CATSRDGRPQETQYF. In DNA, the CDR3 is TGTGCCACCAGCAGAGATGGACGGCCCCAAGAGACCCAGTACTTC.

The V and J genes are TRBV20-1 and TRBJ2-2; 9 bases map to TRBD1. Germline-derived CDR1 and CDR2 are DFQATT and SNEGSKA (reference sequence). This CDR3 comprises 15 residues. The V and J ends lost 6 bases and 0 bases, in that order; junction bases with no gene match: 5. CDR3 sequence (DNA): TGCAGTGCACCCACAGGGGGCGCGAACACCGGGGAGCTGTTTTTT. Its translation is CSAPTGGANTGELFF.

This clonotype was observed a handful of times. The chain employs TRBV12-3 or TRBV12-4 and TRBJ1-1; D remains unclear. V was cut by 8 bases and J by 5 bases, with 15 bases left in between. The CDR3 is 13 amino acids. The DNA for the CDR3 is TGTGCCAGCGATGCCTATGCGGGGACTGAAGCTTTCTTT. It yields the protein CASDAYAGTEAFF.

This clonotype appeared a single time. This chain links TRBV12-3 or TRBV12-4 with TRBJ2-1, with D perhaps matching TRBD1 or TRBD2 (5 bases each). V dropped 5 bases and J dropped 13 bases, with 15 bases sitting between them. This CDR3 contains 12 residues. CDR3 coding DNA: TGTGCCAGCAGTCGGGACCCAGAGACCCAGTTCTTC. Its protein product is CASSRDPETQFF.

V gene TRBV11-2 combines with J gene TRBJ2-1; D possibly uses TRBD1 or TRBD2 (7 bases each). The CDR3 has 16 amino acids. V was clipped by 6 bases and J by 8 bases, with 23 bases between them. Germline CDR1 and CDR2: SGHAT and FQNNGV. In DNA, the CDR3 is TGTGCCAGCAGGACCTTGAGGGGGCCCGGGAGGTATGAGCAGTTCTTC. Its protein product is CASRTLRGPGRYEQFF.

The chain uses TRBV20-1 and TRBJ2-1; the D call may be TRBD1 or TRBD2 (6 bases each). The germline CDR1 and CDR2 sequences are DFQATT and SNEGSKA (reference sequence). This CDR3 contains 18 residues. The ends were cut back, 1 base at V and 5 bases at J, with 24 bases in the middle. CDR3 in DNA: TGCAGTGCTAGAGCCCCCTACCCCAGGGGAGGACCGGACAATGAGCAGTTCTTC. It encodes CSARAPYPRGGPDNEQFF.

The chain carries TRBV7-9 and TRBJ2-7; no reliable D call. V was shortened by 2 bases and J by 2 bases, with 13 bases between the two germline ends. The CDR3 length is 15 residues. The germline V gene has CDR1 SEHNR and CDR2 FQNEAQ (reference sequence). The CDR3 loop is CASSLFTETPYEQYF. CDR3 bases: TGTGCCAGCAGCTTATTTACGGAAACTCCCTACGAGCAGTACTTC.

J is TRBJ1-1 and V is TRBV7-9; possibly TRBD1 for D (6 bases). Germline V gene lookup returns CDR1 SEHNR and CDR2 FQNEAQ (reference sequence). CDR3 length: 14 amino acids. V lost 5 bases to trimming and J lost 6 bases, with 16 bases between them. As DNA, the CDR3 is TGTGCCAGCAGCCCCCACAGGGAAGTATCTGAAGCTTTCTTT. As protein: CASSPHREVSEAFF.

The chain carries TRBV10-2 and TRBJ2-5, with D possibly TRBD2 on 6 matching bases. V lost 1 base and J 4 bases, leaving 10 bases between the germline ends. Germline V gives CDR1 WSHSY, CDR2 SAAADI. CDR3 size: 14 residues. CDR3 in DNA: TGCGCCAGCAGTGAGTGGCAGGGAGGAGAGACCCAGTACTTC. Its protein product is CASSEWQGGETQYF.

The chain links TRBV10-3 to TRBJ2-3; TRBD2 aligns across 7 bases. This CDR3 comprises 16 residues. Per germline, CDR1 ENHRY and CDR2 SYGVKD. V dropped 3 bases and J dropped 2; count of bases not matched to a gene: 8. CDR3 sequence: CAISERLAEATDTQYF. In DNA, the CDR3 is TGTGCCATCAGTGAACGGCTAGCGGAGGCCACAGATACGCAGTATTTT.

This clonotype has only a few counts. This chain joins TRBV20-1 and TRBJ2-1; TRBD2 matches at 16 bases. The CDR3 totals 20 residues. V dropped 4 bases and J dropped 1; count of bases not matched to a gene: 13. CDR1 and CDR2 (germline): DFQATT, SNEGSKA (reference sequence). The CDR3, as DNA: TGCAGTGCTACTAACCCGGGACTAGCGGGAGGGCGATATTCCTACAATGAGCAGTTCTTC. This gives the protein CSATNPGLAGGRYSYNEQFF.

This clonotype was detected only a few times. V and J are TRBV10-3 and TRBJ2-3; D not certain. The CDR3 contains 11 residues. The germline V gene encodes CDR1 ENHRY and CDR2 SYGVKD. The germline V and J ends were trimmed by 5 bases and 3 bases, with 3 bases remaining between them. In nucleotides, the CDR3 is TGTGCCATCAGTCAGACAGATACGCAGTATTTT. It is translated as CAISQTDTQYF.

This clonotype is categorized as medium-sized (0.01 to 0.1%). J is TRBJ2-1 and V is TRBV6-4; 8 nucleotides match TRBD2. CDR1 is MRHNA and CDR2 is SNTAGT in the germline V gene. This CDR3 is 15 amino acids long. V was pared by 6 bases and J by 3 bases, with 7 bases of the junction left unmatched. In DNA, the CDR3 is TGTGCCAGCAGCCCCGGGAGGGGAGACTACAATGAGCAGTTCTTC. The encoded protein is CASSPGRGDYNEQFF.

This clonotype turned up a few times. V gene TRBV20-1 combines with J gene TRBJ2-1, with 12 bases identical to TRBD2. This CDR3 region has 15 residues. Trimming at V came to 2 bases and at J to 10 bases, leaving 9 bases not matched to a gene. Per germline, CDR1 DFQATT and CDR2 SNEGSKA (reference sequence). The CDR3 sequence: CSARIPSGRAWEQFF. In nucleotides, the CDR3 is TGCAGTGCTAGAATTCCTAGCGGGAGGGCCTGGGAGCAGTTCTTC.